The rows below give T cell receptor beta chains drawn from one sample of a study of CD8+ T cells in alopecia areata. Using immunoSEQ multiplex PCR, the repertoire was profiled, and TCRdb retains in-frame clones only, with some absent. Counted here are more than 95,000 clones, approximately 42% occurring once; the ten biggest clones make up 1% to 1.5%. Source material: CD4+ T cells sorted from blood. The receptors were gathered from a human donor with alopecia areata. CDR3s include the opening cysteine and the closing phenylalanine or tryptophan. The D gene is left open where the match is weak. Clone size is stated in some rows and not others, as once, few, many or a class when expanded.

d_call j_call v_call clone_size cdr3_aa cdr3_nt
- TRBJ2-1 TRBV11-1 - CASNNWAGLVSEQFF TGTGCCAGCAACAATTGGGCGGGGTTAGTGAGTGAGCAGTTCTTC
- TRBJ2-3 TRBV4-3 - CASSQDSSYPPDTQYF TGCGCCAGCAGCCAAGATTCAAGTTACCCCCCAGATACGCAGTATTTT
- TRBJ2-7 TRBV21-1 - CASSKEGTGWTYEQYF TGTGCCAGCAGCAAAGAGGGAACAGGATGGACCTACGAGCAGTACTTC
- TRBJ2-1 TRBV5-1 - CASSFTRSYNEQFF TGCGCCAGCAGCTTTACCAGGTCCTACAATGAGCAGTTCTTC
TRBD2 TRBJ2-3 TRBV29-1 - CSVASGGATDTQYF TGCAGCGTTGCTAGCGGGGGGGCCACAGATACGCAGTATTTT
- TRBJ2-7 TRBV20-1 once CSAGSTSEQYF TGCAGTGCCGGGTCTACCTCCGAGCAGTACTTC
TRBD1 TRBJ1-1 TRBV30 - CAWTARGDAEAFF TGTGCCTGGACTGCCAGGGGGGACGCTGAAGCTTTCTTT
TRBD1 TRBJ2-5 TRBV6-6 few CASSGLTGLRSETQYF TGTGCCAGCAGTGGCCTGACAGGGTTGCGGTCGGAGACCCAGTACTTC
- TRBJ2-5 TRBV5-1 few CASSLQRTQETQYF TGCGCCAGCAGCTTGCAGCGGACCCAAGAGACCCAGTACTTC
TRBD1 TRBJ1-2 TRBV7-2 - CASRQGGGGYGYTF TGTGCCAGCAGGCAAGGAGGGGGCGGCTATGGCTACACCTTC
- TRBJ1-5 TRBV30 few CAWTLGTGPQPQHF TGTGCCTGGACCCTAGGGACGGGACCTCAGCCCCAGCATTTT